This T cell receptor (beta chain) was profiled in a study of T cells in Graves' hyperthyroidism and ophthalmopathy. General study results and limits: Ophthalmopathy prediction by the model preceded onset by a median approximately six months. Blood also carried most thyroid clonotypes expanded above 0.001.

Every diagnosis used clinical symptoms, serum thyroxine and TRAb, thyroid ultrasound and orbital computed tomography. PBMCs stemmed from around 10 ml fresh peripheral blood. The germline gives CDR1 DFQATT, CDR2 SNEGSKA (reference sequence). This CDR3 spans 13 amino acids. Trimming pared 4 bases from V and 1 base from J, leaving 10 bases between. This clonotype was counted a few times. Antigen specificity is unknown. TCR beta CDR3 region amplification was performed from RNA transcripts. TCR CDR3 regions were first amplified by RT-PCR with HTBI primers. TCRdb re-derived calls from the multiplex PCR reads in MiXCR, one entry per CDR3 protein. The sample holds hundreds of thousands of distinct CDR3 sequences; approximately 15% are singletons and the top ten take roughly 10%.

Sequencing was done on a sample of blood. This chain connects TRBV20-1 to TRBJ1-1; D call uncertain. This TCR was sampled from a woman aged 18-29 years with Graves' hyperthyroidism. DNA of the CDR3: TGCAGTGCTAACAGTCCGTCGAACACTGAAGCTTTCTTT. It codes for CSANSPSNTEAFF.